These T cell receptor beta chains were read from a single sample in a study of tumor-infiltrating lymphocytes in oesophageal squamous cell carcinoma. Each CDR3 protein is one row after TCRdb ran MiXCR on the PCR reads. The sample lists approximately 11,000 distinct CDR3 sequences, 40% to 65% occurring once. Input material: esophageal tumor tissue. These receptors all come from a female donor with esophageal squamous cell carcinoma. The CDR3 runs from the conserved cysteine through the conserved F or W. The D gene is left open where the match is weak. Clone size is stated in some rows and not others, as once, few, many or a class when expanded.

d_gene	v_gene	abundance	j_gene	CDR3aa	CDR3nt
-	TRBV7-3	-	TRBJ1-3	CASSLNTGNTIYF	TGTGCCAGCAGCTTAAATACTGGAAACACCATATATTTT
-	TRBV7-6	-	TRBJ2-5	CTSSLRQGQETQYF	TGTACCAGCAGCTTAAGGCAGGGCCAAGAGACCCAGTACTTC
-	TRBV7-2	-	TRBJ2-3	CASSPQLIWGELADTQYF	TGTGCCAGCAGCCCTCAGCTGATCTGGGGGGAGCTGGCAGATACGCAGTATTTT
TRBD2	TRBV7-2	-	TRBJ2-5	CASSLASGDRAQYF	TGTGCCAGCAGCTTAGCTAGCGGGGACCGCGCCCAGTACTTC
-	TRBV6-5	-	TRBJ1-6	CASSSEGSYNSPLHF	TGTGCCAGCAGTTCCGAGGGGTCCTATAATTCACCCCTCCACTTC
-	TRBV10-2	few	TRBJ2-4	CASSESDKGNIQYF	TGCGCCAGCAGTGAGTCAGACAAGGGAAACATTCAGTACTTC
TRBD2	TRBV4-1	-	TRBJ2-5	CASSQPSGTSALRETQYF	TGCGCCAGCAGCCAACCTTCCGGGACTAGCGCCTTAAGGGAGACCCAGTACTTC
TRBD2	TRBV28	-	TRBJ2-7	CASSPRLAGVVYEQYF	TGTGCCAGCAGTCCCCGACTAGCGGGAGTCGTATACGAGCAGTACTTC
TRBD2	TRBV7-3	-	TRBJ2-4	CASSLRPSGGVGNEQYF	TGTGCCAGCAGCTTAAGGCCTAGCGGGGGGGTGGGCAATGAGCAGTACTTC
-	TRBV6-2/TRBV6-3	-	TRBJ1-1	CASSREGGAAFF	TGTGCCAGCAGTAGAGAGGGGGGTGCAGCTTTCTTT
TRBD2	TRBV10-3	-	TRBJ2-5	CAISESLAGVETQYF	TGTGCCATCAGTGAGTCGCTAGCGGGAGTTGAGACCCAGTACTTC
-	TRBV7-2	-	TRBJ2-7	CASSLRPGRTYEQYF	TGTGCCAGCAGCTTAAGGCCCGGCCGGACCTACGAGCAGTACTTC